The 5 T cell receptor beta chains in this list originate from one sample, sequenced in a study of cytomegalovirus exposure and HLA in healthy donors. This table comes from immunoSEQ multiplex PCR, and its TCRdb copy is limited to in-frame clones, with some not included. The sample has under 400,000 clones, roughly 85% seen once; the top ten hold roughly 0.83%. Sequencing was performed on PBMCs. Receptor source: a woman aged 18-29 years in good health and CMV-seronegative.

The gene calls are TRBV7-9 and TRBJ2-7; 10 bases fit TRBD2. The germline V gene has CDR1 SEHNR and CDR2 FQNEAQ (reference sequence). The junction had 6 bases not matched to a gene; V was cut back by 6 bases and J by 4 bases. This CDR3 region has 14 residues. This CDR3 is CASRQAGGSYEQYF. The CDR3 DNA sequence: TGTGCCAGCAGGCAAGCGGGGGGGTCGTACGAGCAGTACTTC.

DNA for the CDR3: TGTGCCAGCAGCGTAGCGACAGGGACACAAGAGACCCAGTACTTC. It yields the protein CASSVATGTQETQYF. The chain employs TRBV9 and TRBJ2-5, with 7 bases fitting TRBD1. Germline CDR1 is SGDLS and CDR2 is YYNGEE. V shed 0 bases and J 2 bases; nucleotides not matched to a gene: 4. The CDR3 spans 15 residues.

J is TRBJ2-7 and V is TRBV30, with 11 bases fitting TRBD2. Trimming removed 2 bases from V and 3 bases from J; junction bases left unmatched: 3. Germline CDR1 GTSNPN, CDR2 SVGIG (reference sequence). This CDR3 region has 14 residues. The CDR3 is CAWSLGLAVYEQYF. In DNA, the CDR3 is TGTGCCTGGAGTCTGGGACTAGCGGTCTACGAGCAGTACTTC.

The CDR3 loop reads CASSLMDRGPKETQYF. CDR3 nucleotide sequence: TGTGCCAGCAGTCTCATGGACAGGGGGCCAAAAGAGACCCAGTACTTC. The chain has TRBV28 and TRBJ2-5; 11 bases are a match to TRBD1. The CDR3 loop spans 16 amino acids. V lost 5 bases and J lost 3; bases outside the gene matches: 8. Germline CDR1 and CDR2: MDHEN and SYDVKM.

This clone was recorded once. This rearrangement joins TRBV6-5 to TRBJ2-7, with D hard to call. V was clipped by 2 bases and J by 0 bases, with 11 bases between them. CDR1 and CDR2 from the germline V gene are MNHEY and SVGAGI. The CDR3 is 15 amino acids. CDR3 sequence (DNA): TGTGCCAGCAGTTACAGTTTGAGAAGCTCCTACGAGCAGTACTTC. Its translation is CASSYSLRSSYEQYF.